A single sample is the source of the 6 T cell receptor beta chains below, sequenced in a study of CD8 T cells in Susac syndrome. RNA totalling about 0.45 to 1 ug underwent reverse transcription with random hexamers. Each CDR3 protein gets one entry after TCRdb re-called the immunoSEQ multiplex PCR reads with MiXCR. The table has 170,000 or so distinct CDR3 sequences, 95% to 96% seen once. The specimen was CD4+ T cells from PBMCs. Receptors originate from a human donor with Susac syndrome.

The chain employs TRBV28 and TRBJ2-7, with D possibly being TRBD1 (6 bases). Germline loops: CDR1 MDHEN, CDR2 SYDVKM. V lost 2 bases and J lost 7, with 12 bases in between. This CDR3 is built from 13 residues. CDR3: CASSLGQSGEQYV. CDR3 coding DNA: TGTGCCAGCAGTTTAGGACAGTCGGGGGAGCAGTACGTC.

This clonotype was found once. This chain links TRBV7-6 with TRBJ1-1; weak D call: TRBD1 (6 bases). This CDR3 has 14 amino acids. V was pared by 0 bases and J by 4 bases, with 9 bases between. The V gene's germline CDR1 is SGHVS and CDR2 FNYEAQ. In nucleotides, the CDR3 is TGTGCCAGCAGCTTAGCGGACAGTTCCACTGAAGCTTTCTTT. Amino acids: CASSLADSSTEAFF.

For this clonotype: At one end, the junction sequence differs from germline, possibly due to a read error. J is TRBJ2-3 and V is TRBV9, with TRBD1 identical over 9 bases. This CDR3 is 16 amino acids long. CDR1 and CDR2 (germline): SGDLS, YYNGEE. The DNA for the CDR3 is TGTGCCAGCAGCGCCGGGACAGGGAGGGACGGGACTAAATGGCATTTT. Amino acid sequence: CASSAGTGRDGTKWHF.

The count of this clonotype is one. The genes are TRBV20-1 and TRBJ1-5; no clear D. CDR1 and CDR2 from the germline V gene are DFQATT and SNEGSKA (reference sequence). The CDR3 length is 11 residues. Trimming removed 3 bases from V and 12 bases from J, with 12 bases in between. CDR3 in amino acids: CSASLRMGQHF. The CDR3 nucleotides are TGCAGTGCTAGCCTCCGGATGGGCCAGCATTTT.

The chain is built from TRBV4-3 and TRBJ2-3, with a weak D call TRBD1 (6 bases). The germline CDR1 and CDR2 sequences are LGHNA and YSLEER. This CDR3 contains 18 residues. V shed 0 bases and J shed 4 bases, with 20 bases lying between them. CDR3 DNA: TGCGCCAGCAGCCAAGATGTGTTGTCAGGGGTGAGCGCAGATACGCAGTATTTT. Protein sequence: CASSQDVLSGVSADTQYF.

The gene calls are TRBV4-1 and TRBJ2-1, with D possibly matching TRBD2 (7 bases). CDR1 is MGHRA, CDR2 YSYEKL, per germline. V lost 1 base, J lost 6 bases, and 10 bases lay in between. The CDR3 sequence is 14 residues long. In DNA, the CDR3 is TGCGCCAGCAGCCAAGTTAGGGGGGGCAATGAGCAGTTCTTC. It specifies CASSQVRGGNEQFF.